The T cell receptor beta chain described here comes from a study of radiotherapy plus CTLA-4 blockade in lung cancer. CDR3 length: 17 residues. The V segment lost 1 base and the J segment 2 bases; nucleotides outside the gene matches: 8. The germline V gene has CDR1 SGHTA and CDR2 FQGNSA. Repertoires were generated with immunoSEQ multiplex PCR, while TCRdb's copy carries only in-frame clones and drops some. The top ten clones hold under 2.5% of a sample with about 110,000 clones, approximately 81% of them seen once. The receptor comes from a human donor with non-small cell lung cancer that progressed on radiotherapy plus ipilimumab. Some clones in this sample may be carry-over from other donors' samples. The sample in question was peripheral blood, obtained from a patient treated with radiotherapy plus ipilimumab. V gene TRBV7-2 combines with J gene TRBJ1-5; 7 nucleotides line up with TRBD1. CDR3: CASSLGVDREGNQPQHF. In DNA form, the CDR3 reads TGTGCCAGCAGCTTAGGGGTTGACAGGGAGGGCAATCAGCCCCAGCATTTT.